This T cell receptor (beta chain) was sequenced in a study of blood T cell repertoires in COVID-19. Libraries were prepared by immunoSEQ multiplex PCR; TCRdb keeps only in-frame clonotypes and omits some of them. The sample consists of about 400,000 clones, approximately 86% of them appearing once. Germline CDR1 and CDR2: KGHSH and LQKENI. The CDR3 is made up of 14 amino acids. Trimming took off 6 bases at V and 2 bases at J, with 14 bases between the two ends. This receptor was obtained from a woman in her thirties or forties with acute COVID-19. This chain connects TRBV18 to TRBJ2-7; perhaps TRBD1 as D (5 bases). The sample comprised PBMCs or T cells enriched from blood (not recorded which). The CDR3, as DNA: TGTGCCAGCTCGGGTCCCTGGGGCACCTACGAGCAGTACTTC. Translation: CASSGPWGTYEQYF.